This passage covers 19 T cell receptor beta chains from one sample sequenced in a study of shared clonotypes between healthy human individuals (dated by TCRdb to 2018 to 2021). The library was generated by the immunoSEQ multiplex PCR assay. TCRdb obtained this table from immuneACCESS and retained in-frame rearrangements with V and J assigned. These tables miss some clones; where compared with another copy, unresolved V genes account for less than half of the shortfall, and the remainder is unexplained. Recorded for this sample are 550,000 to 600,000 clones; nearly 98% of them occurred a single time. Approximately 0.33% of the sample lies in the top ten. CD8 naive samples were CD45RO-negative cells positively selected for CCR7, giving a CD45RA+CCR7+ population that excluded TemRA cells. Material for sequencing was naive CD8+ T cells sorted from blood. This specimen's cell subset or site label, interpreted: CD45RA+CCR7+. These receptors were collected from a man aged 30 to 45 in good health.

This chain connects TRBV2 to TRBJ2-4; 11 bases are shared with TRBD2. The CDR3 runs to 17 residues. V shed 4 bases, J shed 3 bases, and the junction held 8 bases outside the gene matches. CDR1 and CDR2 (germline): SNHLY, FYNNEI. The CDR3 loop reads CASSARVAGGGKNIQYF. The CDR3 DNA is TGTGCCAGCAGTGCCCGGGTAGCGGGAGGGGGCAAAAACATTCAGTACTTC.

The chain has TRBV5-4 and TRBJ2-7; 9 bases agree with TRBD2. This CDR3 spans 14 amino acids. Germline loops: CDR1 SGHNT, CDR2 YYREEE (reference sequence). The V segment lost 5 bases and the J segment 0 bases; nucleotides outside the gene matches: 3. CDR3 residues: CASSLAGVSYEQYF. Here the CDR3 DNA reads TGTGCCAGCAGTTTAGCGGGGGTCTCCTACGAGCAGTACTTC.

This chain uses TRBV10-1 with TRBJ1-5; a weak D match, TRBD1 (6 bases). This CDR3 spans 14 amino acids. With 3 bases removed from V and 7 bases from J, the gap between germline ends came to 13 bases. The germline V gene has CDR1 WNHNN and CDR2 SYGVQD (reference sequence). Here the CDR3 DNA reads TGCGCCAGCAGTGAAGCGGGACAAAACCAGCCCCAGCATTTT. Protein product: CASSEAGQNQPQHF.

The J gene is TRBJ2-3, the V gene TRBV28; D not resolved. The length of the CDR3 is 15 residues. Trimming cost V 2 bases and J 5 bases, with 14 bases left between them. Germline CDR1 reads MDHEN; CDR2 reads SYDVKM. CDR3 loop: CASSLSSLLKDTQYF. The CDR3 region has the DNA TGTGCCAGCAGTTTAAGCAGCTTACTTAAAGATACGCAGTATTTT.

The CDR3 spells CASRLRLAGLYTDTQYF. The DNA for the CDR3 is TGTGCCAGCAGACTAAGACTAGCGGGACTATACACAGATACGCAGTATTTT. The V call is TRBV27, the J call TRBJ2-3; the match to TRBD2 covers 11 bases. The CDR3 runs to 17 residues. Germline V lookup: CDR1 MNHEY, CDR2 SMNVEV (reference sequence). The trim removed 6 bases at V and 2 bases at J, leaving 10 bases unmatched.

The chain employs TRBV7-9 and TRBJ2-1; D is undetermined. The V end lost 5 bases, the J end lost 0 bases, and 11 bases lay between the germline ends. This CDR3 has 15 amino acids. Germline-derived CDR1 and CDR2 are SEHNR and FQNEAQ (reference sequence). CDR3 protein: CASSRTRRSYNEQFF. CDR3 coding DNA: TGTGCCAGCAGCCGGACCCGACGCTCCTACAATGAGCAGTTCTTC.

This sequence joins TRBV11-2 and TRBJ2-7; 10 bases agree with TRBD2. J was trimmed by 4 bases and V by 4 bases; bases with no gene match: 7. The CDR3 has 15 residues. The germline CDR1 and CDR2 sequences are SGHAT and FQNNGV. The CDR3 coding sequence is TGTGCCAGCAGCTATAATAGCGGGAGGTTATACGAGCAGTACTTC. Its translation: CASSYNSGRLYEQYF.

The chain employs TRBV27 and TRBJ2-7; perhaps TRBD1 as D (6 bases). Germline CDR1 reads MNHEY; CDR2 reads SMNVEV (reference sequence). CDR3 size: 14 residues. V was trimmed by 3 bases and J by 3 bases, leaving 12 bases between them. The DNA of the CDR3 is TGTGCCAGCAGTTTTCCGGGACAAAACTACGAGCAGTACTTC. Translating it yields CASSFPGQNYEQYF.

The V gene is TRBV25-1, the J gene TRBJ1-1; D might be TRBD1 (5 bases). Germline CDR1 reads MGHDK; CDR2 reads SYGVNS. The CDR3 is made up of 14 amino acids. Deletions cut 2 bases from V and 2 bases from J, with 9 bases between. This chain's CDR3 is CASSELGTNTEAFF. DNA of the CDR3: TGTGCCAGCAGTGAACTTGGGACCAACACTGAAGCTTTCTTT.

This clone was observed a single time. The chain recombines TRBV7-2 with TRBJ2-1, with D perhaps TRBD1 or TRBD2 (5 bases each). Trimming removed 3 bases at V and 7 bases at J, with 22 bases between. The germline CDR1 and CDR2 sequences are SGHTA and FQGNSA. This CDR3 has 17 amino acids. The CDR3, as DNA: TGTGCCAGCAGCTTCCATCGGGACCGCCTACTGGGTAATGAGCAGTTCTTC. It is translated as CASSFHRDRLLGNEQFF.

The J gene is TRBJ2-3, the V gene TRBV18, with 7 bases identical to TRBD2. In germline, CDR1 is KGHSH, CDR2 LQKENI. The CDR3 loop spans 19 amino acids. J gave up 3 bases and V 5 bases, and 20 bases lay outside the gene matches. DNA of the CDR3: TGTGCCAGCTCATTGGTCGCAGCGGGAAACCTTAGCGGAACAGATACGCAGTATTTT. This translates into CASSLVAAGNLSGTDTQYF. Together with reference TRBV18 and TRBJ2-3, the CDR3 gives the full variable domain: NAGVMQNPRHLVRRRGQEARLRCSPMKGHSHVYWYRQLPEEGLKFMVYLQKENIIDESGMPKERFSAEFPKEGPSILRIQQVVRGDSAAYFCASSLVAAGNLSGTDTQYFGPGTRLTVL.

The CDR3 coding sequence is TGTGCCAGCGGAGGGAAGGCGTATGGCTACACCTTC. Protein sequence: CASGGKAYGYTF. The J gene is TRBJ1-2, the V gene TRBV9, with no clear D. The CDR3 consists of 12 residues. V was clipped by 7 bases and J by 5 bases, with 12 bases between them. Per germline, CDR1 SGDLS and CDR2 YYNGEE. Full variable domain (missing parts from reference TRBV9 and TRBJ1-2): DSGVTQTPKHLITATGQRVTLRCSPRSGDLSVYWYQQSLDQGLQFLIQYYNGEERAKGNILERFSAQQFPDLHSELNLSSLELGDSALYFCASGGKAYGYTFGSGTRLTVV.

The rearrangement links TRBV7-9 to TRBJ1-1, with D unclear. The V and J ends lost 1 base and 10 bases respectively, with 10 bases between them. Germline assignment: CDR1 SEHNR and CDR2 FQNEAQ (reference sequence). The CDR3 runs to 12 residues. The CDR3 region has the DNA TGTGCCAGCAGCTTAGGTCCCCTAGCAGCTTTCTTT. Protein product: CASSLGPLAAFF.

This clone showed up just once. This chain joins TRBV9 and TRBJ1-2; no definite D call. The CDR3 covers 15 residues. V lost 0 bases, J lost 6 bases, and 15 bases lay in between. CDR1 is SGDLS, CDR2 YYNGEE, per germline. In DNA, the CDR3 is TGTGCCAGCAGCGTAGGTAGATTTGGAGGTGATGGCTACACCTTC. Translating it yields CASSVGRFGGDGYTF.

In DNA form, the CDR3 reads TGTGCCAGCAGCTTCTGGACTAGCGGGTACCAAGAGACCCAGTACTTC. Encoded protein: CASSFWTSGYQETQYF. The rearrangement links TRBV5-6 to TRBJ2-5, with TRBD2 matching over 11 bases. CDR1 and CDR2 from the germline V gene are SGHDT and YYEEEE. CDR3 size: 16 residues. Trimming at V came to 2 bases and at J to 0 bases, leaving 3 bases not matched to a gene. Filled out from reference TRBV5-6 and TRBJ2-5, the complete variable domain reads DAGVTQSPTHLIKTRGQQVTLRCSPKSGHDTVSWYQQALGQGPQFIFQYYEEEERQRGNFPDRFSGHQFPNYSSELNVNALLLGDSALYLCASSFWTSGYQETQYFGPGTRLLVL.

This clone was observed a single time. The CDR3, as DNA: TGTGCCAGCGCGACAGGGACTGAAGCTTTCTTT. Translated: CASATGTEAFF. This chain links TRBV25-1 with TRBJ1-1; 7 positions agree with TRBD1. The V gene's germline CDR1 is MGHDK and CDR2 SYGVNS. V was pared by 8 bases and J by 5 bases, with 2 bases of the junction left unmatched. The CDR3 spans 11 residues.

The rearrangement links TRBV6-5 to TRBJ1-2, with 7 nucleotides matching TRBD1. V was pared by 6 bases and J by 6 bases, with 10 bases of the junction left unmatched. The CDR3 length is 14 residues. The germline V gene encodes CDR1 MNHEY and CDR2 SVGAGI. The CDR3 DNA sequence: TGTGCCAGCAGAACAGGGGCCCCAATTCATGGCTACACCTTC. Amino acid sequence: CASRTGAPIHGYTF.

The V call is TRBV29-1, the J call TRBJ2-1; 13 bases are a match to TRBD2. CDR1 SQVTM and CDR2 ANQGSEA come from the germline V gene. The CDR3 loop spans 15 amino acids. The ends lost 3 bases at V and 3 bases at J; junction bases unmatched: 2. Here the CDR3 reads CSVDRTSGSYNEQFF. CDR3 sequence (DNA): TGCAGCGTTGACCGGACTAGCGGGAGCTACAATGAGCAGTTCTTC.

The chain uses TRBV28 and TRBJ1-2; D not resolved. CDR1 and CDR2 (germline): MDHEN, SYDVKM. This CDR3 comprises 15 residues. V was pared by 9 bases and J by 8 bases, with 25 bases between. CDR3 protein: CASHQMPGKREGYTF. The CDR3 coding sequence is TGTGCCAGTCATCAGATGCCGGGAAAAAGGGAGGGCTACACCTTC.